The clone carrying this T cell receptor beta chain was counted between two and nine times. Profiled with immunoSEQ multiplex PCR; TCRdb holds only in-frame clones, not every one. The sample gives about 22,000 clones, about 51% of which show up once; 15% to 20% is in the top ten. The data belong to a study of radiation and T cells in renal cell carcinoma. Treatment here: 15 Gy SBRT to primary tumor, nephrectomy 4 weeks later. Clear cell pathology was present in this patient's renal cell carcinoma. The receptor's source is a woman between 50 and 59 years old with renal cell carcinoma. Sample: tumor tissue, taken from a patient whose treatment included radiotherapy and nephrectomy.

CDR3 sequence reads: CASSTGPVTEAFF. The CDR3, as DNA: TGTGCCAGTAGTACGGGCCCTGTCACTGAAGCTTTCTTT. The chain couples TRBV19 to TRBJ1-1; D remains unclear. Per germline, CDR1 LNHDA and CDR2 SQIVND (reference sequence). Trimming shortened V by 4 bases and J by 4 bases, and 10 bases separated the two germline ends. This CDR3 has 13 residues.